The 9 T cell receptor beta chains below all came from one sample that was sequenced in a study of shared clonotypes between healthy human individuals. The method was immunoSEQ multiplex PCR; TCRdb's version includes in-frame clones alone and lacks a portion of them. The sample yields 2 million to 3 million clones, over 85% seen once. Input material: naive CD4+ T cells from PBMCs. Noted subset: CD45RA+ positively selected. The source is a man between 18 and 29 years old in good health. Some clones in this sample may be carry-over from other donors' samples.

The CDR3 DNA sequence: TGCGCCAGCAGCTTGGAGGCGGGCCCCCCCCCTCTCGAGCAGTACTTC. Protein: CASSLEAGPPPLEQYF. The chain links TRBV5-1 to TRBJ2-7; D might be TRBD2 (5 bases). The V and J ends lost 0 bases and 6 bases respectively, with 19 bases between them. The CDR3 is 16 amino acids. CDR1 and CDR2 from the germline V gene are SGHRS and YFSETQ.

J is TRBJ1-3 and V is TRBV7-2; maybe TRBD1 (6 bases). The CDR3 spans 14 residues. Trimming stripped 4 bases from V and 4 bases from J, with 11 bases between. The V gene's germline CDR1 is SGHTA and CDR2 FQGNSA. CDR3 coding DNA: TGTGCCAGCAGCTCCCGGACAGCGGGAAACACCATATATTTT. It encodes CASSSRTAGNTIYF. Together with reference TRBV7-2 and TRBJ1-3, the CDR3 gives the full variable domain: GAGVSQSPSNKVTEKGKDVELRCDPISGHTALYWYRQSLGQGLEFLIYFQGNSAPDKSGLPSDRFSAERTGGSVSTLTIQRTQQEDSAVYLCASSSRTAGNTIYFGEGSWLTVV.

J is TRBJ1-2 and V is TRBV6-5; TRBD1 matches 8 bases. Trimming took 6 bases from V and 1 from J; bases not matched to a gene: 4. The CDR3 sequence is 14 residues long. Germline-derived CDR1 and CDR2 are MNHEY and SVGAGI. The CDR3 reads CASRPTGGNYGYTF. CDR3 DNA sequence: TGTGCCAGCAGGCCTACAGGGGGTAACTATGGCTACACCTTC.

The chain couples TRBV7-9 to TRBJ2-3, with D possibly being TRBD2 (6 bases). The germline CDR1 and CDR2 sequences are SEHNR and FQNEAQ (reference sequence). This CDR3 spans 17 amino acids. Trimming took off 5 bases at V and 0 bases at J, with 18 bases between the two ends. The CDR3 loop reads CASSPTFGGESTDTQYF. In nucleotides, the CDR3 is TGTGCCAGCAGCCCGACTTTTGGCGGGGAAAGCACAGATACGCAGTATTTT. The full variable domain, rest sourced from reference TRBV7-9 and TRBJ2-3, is DTGVSQNPRHKITKRGQNVTFRCDPISEHNRLYWYRQTLGQGPEFLTYFQNEAQLEKSRLLSDRFSAERPKGSFSTLEIQRTEQGDSAMYLCASSPTFGGESTDTQYFGPGTRLTVL.

CDR3 amino acids: CASSIAGTVYEQYF. CDR3 in DNA: TGTGCCAGTAGTATAGCGGGGACAGTTTACGAGCAGTACTTC. The chain employs TRBV19 and TRBJ2-7; TRBD1 agrees at 7 bases. V lost 1 base and J lost 4; bases outside the gene matches: 4. Germline V gives CDR1 LNHDA, CDR2 SQIVND (reference sequence). The CDR3 is 14 residues long.

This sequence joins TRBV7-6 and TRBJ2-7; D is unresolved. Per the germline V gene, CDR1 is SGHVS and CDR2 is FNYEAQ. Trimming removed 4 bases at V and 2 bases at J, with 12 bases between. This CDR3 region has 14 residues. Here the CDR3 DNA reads TGTGCCAGCAGCTCGACCATTTTCCCCTACGAGCAGTACTTC. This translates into CASSSTIFPYEQYF. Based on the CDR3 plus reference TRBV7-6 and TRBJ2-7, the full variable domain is GAGVSQSPRYKVTKRGQDVALRCDPISGHVSLYWYRQALGQGPEFLTYFNYEAQQDKSGLPNDRFSAERPEGSISTLTIQRTEQRDSAMYRCASSSTIFPYEQYFGPGTRLTVT.

The CDR3 is CASSIAGSSGYEQYF. For the CDR3, the DNA is TGTGCCAGTAGTATAGCGGGTAGCTCCGGGTACGAGCAGTACTTC. The chain links TRBV19 to TRBJ2-7; D is uncertain. Germline V CDR1 and CDR2: LNHDA, SQIVND (reference sequence). Trimming pared 1 base from V and 4 bases from J, leaving 14 bases between. This CDR3 has 15 residues.

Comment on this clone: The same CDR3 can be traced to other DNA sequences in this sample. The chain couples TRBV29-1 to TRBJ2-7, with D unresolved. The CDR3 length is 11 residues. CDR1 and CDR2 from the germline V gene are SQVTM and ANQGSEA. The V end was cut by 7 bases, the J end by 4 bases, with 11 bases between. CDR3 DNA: TGCAGCGCCCGGAGAGATTACGAGCAGTACTTC. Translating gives CSARRDYEQYF.

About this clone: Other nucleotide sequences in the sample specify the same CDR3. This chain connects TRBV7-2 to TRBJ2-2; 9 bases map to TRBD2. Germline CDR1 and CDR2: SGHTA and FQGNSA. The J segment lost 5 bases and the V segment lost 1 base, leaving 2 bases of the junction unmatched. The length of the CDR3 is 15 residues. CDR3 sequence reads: CASSLVTSGTGELFF. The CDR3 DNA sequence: TGTGCCAGCAGCTTAGTTACTAGCGGGACCGGGGAGCTGTTTTTT.